These T cell receptor beta chains were read from a single sample in a study of identifying expanded T cells in peripheral blood. The assay was immunoSEQ multiplex PCR, and TCRdb's table has in-frame clones only and misses some. Of around 76,000 clones in the sample, 85% to 90% were seen once. The specimen was blood. All receptors come from a person aged 18 to 69 in good health. CDR3s include the opening cysteine and the closing phenylalanine or tryptophan. Fields, in order: V gene, CDR3 length, J gene, clone size, D gene, CDR3 DNA, CDR3 protein. The D gene is left open where the match is weak. Some rows mark clone size as missing; the rest say once, few, many or name a class of expanded clone.

v_call: TRBV5-1
cdr3_length: 14
j_call: TRBJ2-2
clone_size: few
d_call: NA
cdr3_nt: TGCGCCAGCAGATACCTTCAGGGGACCGGGGAGCTGTTTTTT
cdr3_aa: CASRYLQGTGELFF

v_call: TRBV30
cdr3_length: 13
j_call: TRBJ2-2
clone_size: NA
d_call: NA
cdr3_nt: TGTGCCTGGAGTGGACTTCGCACCGGGGAGCTGTTTTTT
cdr3_aa: CAWSGLRTGELFF

v_call: TRBV29-1
cdr3_length: 12
j_call: TRBJ2-4
clone_size: NA
d_call: TRBD1
cdr3_nt: TGCAGCGTTGTTAGGACAGGGGGCATTCAGTACTTC
cdr3_aa: CSVVRTGGIQYF

v_call: TRBV11-1
cdr3_length: 13
j_call: TRBJ1-5
clone_size: NA
d_call: NA
cdr3_nt: TGTGCCAGCAGCTATAACAGGAATCAGCCCCAGCATTTT
cdr3_aa: CASSYNRNQPQHF

v_call: TRBV19
cdr3_length: 13
j_call: TRBJ1-1
clone_size: NA
d_call: TRBD1
cdr3_nt: TGTGCCACCGTGGACAGGGTGGGCACTGAAGCTTTCTTT
cdr3_aa: CATVDRVGTEAFF

v_call: TRBV20-1
cdr3_length: 11
j_call: TRBJ2-7
clone_size: NA
d_call: NA
cdr3_nt: TGCAGTGCTACAACCTCCTACGAGCAGTACTTC
cdr3_aa: CSATTSYEQYF

v_call: TRBV2
cdr3_length: 12
j_call: TRBJ1-5
clone_size: NA
d_call: NA
cdr3_nt: TGTGCCAGCCGTAGGGAATTTGAGCCCCAGCATTTT
cdr3_aa: CASRREFEPQHF

v_call: TRBV5-4
cdr3_length: 15
j_call: TRBJ2-3
clone_size: NA
d_call: TRBD1
cdr3_nt: TGTGCCAGCAGCTTGGCGAGGACAGGGCCAGATACGCAGTATTTT
cdr3_aa: CASSLARTGPDTQYF

v_call: TRBV6-1
cdr3_length: 14
j_call: TRBJ2-7
clone_size: few
d_call: TRBD1
cdr3_nt: TGTGCCAGCAGTGAAAGACAGGGCAGCAACGAGCAGTACTTC
cdr3_aa: CASSERQGSNEQYF

v_call: TRBV11-2
cdr3_length: 11
j_call: TRBJ2-3
clone_size: NA
d_call: NA
cdr3_nt: TGTGCCAGCACCCCCGCACATACGCAGTATTTT
cdr3_aa: CASTPAHTQYF

v_call: TRBV5-4
cdr3_length: 15
j_call: TRBJ2-1
clone_size: NA
d_call: NA
cdr3_nt: TGTGCCAGCAGCTTGGGAGCGACTCCCTACAATGAGCAGTTCTTC
cdr3_aa: CASSLGATPYNEQFF

v_call: TRBV28
cdr3_length: 15
j_call: TRBJ1-1
clone_size: NA
d_call: NA
cdr3_nt: TGTGCCAGCAGTTTCGCAAAGACAGGGAACACTGAAGCTTTCTTT
cdr3_aa: CASSFAKTGNTEAFF

v_call: TRBV7-2
cdr3_length: 18
j_call: TRBJ2-7
clone_size: NA
d_call: TRBD2
cdr3_nt: TGTGCCAGCAGCTCAAGTAGACTAGCGTCACGTGTCTCCTACGAGCAGTACTTC
cdr3_aa: CASSSSRLASRVSYEQYF

v_call: TRBV2
cdr3_length: 14
j_call: TRBJ2-1
clone_size: NA
d_call: TRBD2
cdr3_nt: TGTGCCAGCAGTGAAGCCCTAGCGGTCGGTGAGCAGTTCTTC
cdr3_aa: CASSEALAVGEQFF

v_call: TRBV15
cdr3_length: 14
j_call: TRBJ2-7
clone_size: NA
d_call: TRBD1
cdr3_nt: TGTGCCACCAGGTCGCGGGGACAGGGTGGAGGGCAGTACTTC
cdr3_aa: CATRSRGQGGGQYF

v_call: TRBV29-1
cdr3_length: 16
j_call: TRBJ2-3
clone_size: NA
d_call: NA
cdr3_nt: TGCAGCGTTGAAGATCGTAGGACAGTAAAAACAGATACGCAGTATTTT
cdr3_aa: CSVEDRRTVKTDTQYF

v_call: TRBV5-4
cdr3_length: 14
j_call: TRBJ2-2
clone_size: NA
d_call: NA
cdr3_nt: TGTGCCAGCAGCTTGGGACTGTCCACCGGGGAGCTGTTTTTT
cdr3_aa: CASSLGLSTGELFF

v_call: TRBV6-1
cdr3_length: 15
j_call: TRBJ2-1
clone_size: NA
d_call: TRBD1
cdr3_nt: TGTGCCAGCCTCTCAACAGGGGCACTGTACAATGAGCAGTTCTTC
cdr3_aa: CASLSTGALYNEQFF

v_call: TRBV7-2
cdr3_length: 14
j_call: TRBJ2-7
clone_size: NA
d_call: NA
cdr3_nt: TGTGCCAGCAGCTTAGCAAGTCAGCGCTACGAGCAGTACTTC
cdr3_aa: CASSLASQRYEQYF

v_call: TRBV28
cdr3_length: 15
j_call: TRBJ2-7
clone_size: NA
d_call: TRBD2
cdr3_nt: TGTGCCAGCAGTCCGAGCGGGAGCCGCCGCTACGAGCAGTACTTC
cdr3_aa: CASSPSGSRRYEQYF

v_call: TRBV18
cdr3_length: 14
j_call: TRBJ2-7
clone_size: NA
d_call: NA
cdr3_nt: TGTGCCAGCTCACCCCGTAGCTCGGGAGCCGAGCAGTACTTC
cdr3_aa: CASSPRSSGAEQYF

v_call: TRBV18
cdr3_length: 15
j_call: TRBJ2-7
clone_size: NA
d_call: TRBD1
cdr3_nt: TGTGCCAGCTCATCCTCGACAGGGGTACAATACGAGCAGTACTTC
cdr3_aa: CASSSSTGVQYEQYF

v_call: TRBV21-1
cdr3_length: 16
j_call: TRBJ1-5
clone_size: NA
d_call: NA
cdr3_nt: TGTGCCAGCTCCAGGAGAGGGAAGATTTACAATCAGCCCCAGCATTTT
cdr3_aa: CASSRRGKIYNQPQHF

v_call: TRBV18
cdr3_length: 12
j_call: TRBJ2-3
clone_size: NA
d_call: NA
cdr3_nt: TGTGCCAGCTCACCCAACACAGATACGCAGTATTTT
cdr3_aa: CASSPNTDTQYF

v_call: TRBV7-6
cdr3_length: 14
j_call: TRBJ1-4
clone_size: NA
d_call: NA
cdr3_nt: TGTGCCAGCAGCCAGACAGTAGGGGCATCAAAACTGTTTTTT
cdr3_aa: CASSQTVGASKLFF

v_call: TRBV28
cdr3_length: 14
j_call: TRBJ1-2
clone_size: NA
d_call: NA
cdr3_nt: TGTGCCAGCACCCCCGTTGGGGGGGCTCGAGGCTACACCTTC
cdr3_aa: CASTPVGGARGYTF

v_call: TRBV2
cdr3_length: 13
j_call: TRBJ2-7
clone_size: NA
d_call: TRBD1
cdr3_nt: TGTGCCAGCAGTGTTACAGGGGATGACGAGCAGTACTTC
cdr3_aa: CASSVTGDDEQYF

v_call: TRBV5-6
cdr3_length: 13
j_call: TRBJ2-1
clone_size: NA
d_call: NA
cdr3_nt: TGTGCCAGCAGGGCGTCAGGGTTCGATGAGCAGTTCTTC
cdr3_aa: CASRASGFDEQFF

v_call: TRBV19
cdr3_length: 15
j_call: TRBJ1-2
clone_size: NA
d_call: TRBD1
cdr3_nt: TGTGCCAGTAGTATTGGGACAGGACCTAGGGGTGGCTACACCTTC
cdr3_aa: CASSIGTGPRGGYTF

v_call: TRBV7-2
cdr3_length: 14
j_call: TRBJ2-7
clone_size: NA
d_call: TRBD2
cdr3_nt: TGTGCCAGCAGGCTGAGCGGGGGGGGCCACGAGCAGTACTTC
cdr3_aa: CASRLSGGGHEQYF

v_call: TRBV6-5
cdr3_length: 15
j_call: TRBJ2-1
clone_size: NA
d_call: NA
cdr3_nt: TGTGCCAGCAGTATCGGGCGGGACATAGTAAATGAGCAGTTCTTC
cdr3_aa: CASSIGRDIVNEQFF

v_call: TRBV4-3
cdr3_length: 14
j_call: TRBJ1-2
clone_size: NA
d_call: NA
cdr3_nt: TGCGCCAGCAGCCAAGACACGTCCAGGTCTGGCTACACCTTC
cdr3_aa: CASSQDTSRSGYTF

v_call: TRBV27
cdr3_length: 13
j_call: TRBJ1-2
clone_size: NA
d_call: NA
cdr3_nt: TGTGCCAGCAGTTCTTTCGGGTTTGGTGGCTACACCTTC
cdr3_aa: CASSSFGFGGYTF

v_call: TRBV5-1
cdr3_length: 15
j_call: TRBJ2-7
clone_size: NA
d_call: NA
cdr3_nt: TGCGCCAGCAGCCGGGATGGGGTTGGCCAGTACGAGCAGTACTTC
cdr3_aa: CASSRDGVGQYEQYF

v_call: TRBV25-1
cdr3_length: 13
j_call: TRBJ1-6
clone_size: NA
d_call: NA
cdr3_nt: TGTGCCAGCAGGGTGGGGGAGGGTTCACCCCTCCACTTT
cdr3_aa: CASRVGEGSPLHF

v_call: TRBV21-1
cdr3_length: 18
j_call: TRBJ2-5
clone_size: NA
d_call: NA
cdr3_nt: TGTGCCAGCAGCAGGGGACCGATCCCACCCTCCTTGGCGGAGACCCAGTACTTC
cdr3_aa: CASSRGPIPPSLAETQYF

v_call: TRBV7-9
cdr3_length: 19
j_call: TRBJ2-3
clone_size: once
d_call: TRBD2
cdr3_nt: TGTGCCAGCAGCCCCCCCGCGGGACTAGCGGGAAGCGGGGCAGATACGCAGTATTTT
cdr3_aa: CASSPPAGLAGSGADTQYF

v_call: TRBV30
cdr3_length: 15
j_call: TRBJ2-5
clone_size: NA
d_call: TRBD2
cdr3_nt: TGTGCCTGGAGTAACGCGGGGGGGGCCGCAGAGACCCAGTACTTC
cdr3_aa: CAWSNAGGAAETQYF

v_call: TRBV15
cdr3_length: 10
j_call: TRBJ2-1
clone_size: NA
d_call: NA
cdr3_nt: TGTGCCACCAGCAGGAATGAGCAGTTCTTC
cdr3_aa: CATSRNEQFF

v_call: TRBV5-4
cdr3_length: 15
j_call: TRBJ1-4
clone_size: NA
d_call: NA
cdr3_nt: TGTGCCAGCAGCTTGGCCCGGGGGTCCGCTGAAAAACTGTTTTTT
cdr3_aa: CASSLARGSAEKLFF

v_call: TRBV4-1
cdr3_length: 15
j_call: TRBJ2-1
clone_size: NA
d_call: TRBD2
cdr3_nt: TGCGCCAGCAGCCAAGTAGCGGGGGATTACAATGAGCAGTTCTTC
cdr3_aa: CASSQVAGDYNEQFF